This entry concerns a single T cell receptor (beta chain). Its antigen is unidentified. The data belong to a study of CD8+ T cells in alopecia areata. Study overall: For the treated group, dosing was oral tofacitinib at 5 to 10 mg twice daily. Affected scalp percentage set treated patients' severity scores.

As the sequencing template, cDNA was produced by extracting RNA and reverse transcribing it. This table comes from immunoSEQ multiplex PCR, and its TCRdb copy is limited to in-frame clones, with some not included. The data hold roughly 220,000 clones, with more than 60% observed a single time. Whole-study results and caveats: Lesional scalp, notably in alopecia totalis/universalis, had clonality above that of normal scalp.

Treatment in this sample: oral pan-JAK inhibitor, 5-10 mg twice daily. The CDR3 sequence is 14 residues long. Trimming left V 4 bases short and J 1 base short, with 10 bases between. Looked up from germline, CDR1 is SGHVS and CDR2 is FQNEAQ. The chain has TRBV7-8 and TRBJ1-1; D gene ambiguous. The receptor comes from a human donor with alopecia areata. The starting material was CD4+ T cells sorted from blood, obtained at roughly week 45, from a patient treated with tofacitinib. The CDR3 sequence is CASSSGPGNTEAFF. CDR3 nucleotides: TGTGCCAGCAGCTCCGGACCTGGGAACACTGAAGCTTTCTTT.